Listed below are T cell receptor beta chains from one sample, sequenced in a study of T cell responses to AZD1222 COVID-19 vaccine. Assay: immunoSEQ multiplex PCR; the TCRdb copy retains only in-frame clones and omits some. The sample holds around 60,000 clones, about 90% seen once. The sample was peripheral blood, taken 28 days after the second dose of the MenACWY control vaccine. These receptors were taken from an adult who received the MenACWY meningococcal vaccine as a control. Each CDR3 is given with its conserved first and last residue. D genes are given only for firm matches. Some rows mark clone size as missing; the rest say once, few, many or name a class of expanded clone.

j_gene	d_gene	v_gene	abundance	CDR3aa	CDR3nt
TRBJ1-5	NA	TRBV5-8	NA	CASSLLDSYNQPQHF	TGTGCCAGCAGCTTACTAGACAGCTACAATCAGCCCCAGCATTTT
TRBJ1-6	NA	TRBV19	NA	CASSRSSYNSPLHF	TGTGCCAGTAGTCGGAGCTCCTATAATTCACCCCTCCACTTT
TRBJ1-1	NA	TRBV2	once	CASSEGNKAFF	TGTGCCAGCAGTGAAGGGAACAAAGCTTTCTTT
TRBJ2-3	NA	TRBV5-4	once	CASSATTTWADTQYF	TGTGCCAGCAGCGCGACTACTACCTGGGCGGATACGCAGTATTTT
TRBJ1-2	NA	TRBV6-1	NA	CASSERWAGANYGYTF	TGTGCCAGCAGTGAGCGGTGGGCGGGTGCCAACTATGGCTACACCTTC
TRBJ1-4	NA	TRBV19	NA	CASTPGQPKLFF	TGTGCCAGTACCCCCGGACAGCCAAAACTGTTTTTT
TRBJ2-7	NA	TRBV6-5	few	CASRTSPQGSYEQYF	TGTGCCAGCAGGACGTCTCCACAGGGCTCCTACGAGCAGTACTTC
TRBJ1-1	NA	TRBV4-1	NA	CASSQPTAAGNTEAFF	TGCGCCAGCAGCCAGCCCACAGCGGCAGGAAACACTGAAGCTTTCTTT
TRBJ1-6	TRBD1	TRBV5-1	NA	CASGQEGSPLHF	TGCGCCAGTGGACAGGAGGGTTCACCCCTCCACTTT
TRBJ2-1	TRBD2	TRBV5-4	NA	CASSPRTSNEQFF	TGTGCCAGCAGCCCCCGGACTAGCAATGAGCAGTTCTTC
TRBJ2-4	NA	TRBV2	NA	CASSEPENIQYF	TGTGCCAGCAGTGAACCCGAAAACATTCAGTACTTC
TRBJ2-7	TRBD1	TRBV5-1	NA	CASSSGTAVYEQYF	TGCGCCAGCAGCTCCGGGACAGCCGTCTACGAGCAGTACTTC
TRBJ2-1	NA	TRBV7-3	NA	CASSLEAPSSYNEQFF	TGTGCCAGCAGCTTAGAGGCACCGAGCTCCTACAATGAGCAGTTCTTC
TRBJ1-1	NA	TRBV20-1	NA	CSASRASGTEAFF	TGCAGTGCTAGTCGGGCCTCGGGCACTGAAGCTTTCTTT
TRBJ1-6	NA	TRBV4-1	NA	CASSQGGNSPLHF	TGCGCCAGCAGCCAAGGGGGGAATTCACCCCTCCACTTT
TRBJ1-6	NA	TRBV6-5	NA	CASSYSTDGYNSPLHF	TGTGCCAGCAGTTACTCTACCGACGGTTATAATTCACCCCTCCACTTT
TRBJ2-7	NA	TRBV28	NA	CASSLVRYYEQYF	TGTGCCAGCAGTTTAGTAAGATACTACGAGCAGTACTTC
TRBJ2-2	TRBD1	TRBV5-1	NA	CASSLPGQGLIGELFF	TGCGCCAGCAGCTTACCGGGACAGGGCCTAATCGGGGAGCTGTTTTTT
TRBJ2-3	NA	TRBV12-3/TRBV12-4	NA	CASIRGVEDTQYF	TGTGCCAGCATCAGGGGAGTTGAGGATACGCAGTATTTT
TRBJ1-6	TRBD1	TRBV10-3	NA	CAISEQGASYNSPLHF	TGTGCCATCAGTGAGCAGGGGGCCTCCTATAATTCACCCCTCCACTTT
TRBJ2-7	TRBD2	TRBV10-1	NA	CASSEGSGRGYEQYF	TGCGCCAGCAGTGAGGGTAGCGGGAGGGGATACGAGCAGTACTTC
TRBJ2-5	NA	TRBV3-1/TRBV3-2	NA	CASSQGFVQETQYF	TGTGCCAGCAGCCAAGGCTTCGTCCAAGAGACCCAGTACTTC
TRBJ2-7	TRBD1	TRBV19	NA	CASSAPGQGLYEQYF	TGTGCCAGTAGTGCCCCGGGACAGGGTCTCTACGAGCAGTACTTC
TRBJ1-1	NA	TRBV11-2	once	CASGSFRENTEAFF	TGTGCCAGCGGGTCGTTCAGGGAGAACACTGAAGCTTTCTTT
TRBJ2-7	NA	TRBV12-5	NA	CASGLVREQYF	TGTGCTAGTGGTTTGGTACGGGAGCAGTACTTC
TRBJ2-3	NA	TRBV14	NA	CASSPTEAAPRNTQYF	TGTGCCAGCAGCCCGACGGAAGCGGCCCCCCGGAATACGCAGTATTTT
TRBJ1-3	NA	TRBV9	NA	CASSASRDPWQRNTIYF	TGTGCCAGCAGCGCCTCTAGGGACCCTTGGCAAAGAAACACCATATATTTT
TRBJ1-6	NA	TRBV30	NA	CAWRMSPRWLYSPLHF	TGTGCCTGGAGGATGAGTCCTAGATGGTTGTATTCACCCCTCCACTTT
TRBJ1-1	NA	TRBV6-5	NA	CASSYSLPNTEAFF	TGTGCCAGCAGTTACTCGCTCCCGAACACTGAAGCTTTCTTT
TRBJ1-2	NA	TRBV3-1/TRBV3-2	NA	CASSLEGGYTF	TGTGCCAGCAGCCTGGAAGGTGGCTACACCTTC
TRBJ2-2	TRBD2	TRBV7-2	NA	CASSLLLAGNTGELFF	TGTGCCAGCAGCTTATTACTAGCGGGGAACACCGGGGAGCTGTTTTTT
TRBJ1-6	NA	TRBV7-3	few	CASSYSYNSPLHF	TGTGCCAGCAGCTACTCCTATAATTCACCCCTCCACTTT
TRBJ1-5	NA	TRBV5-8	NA	CASSLGGGGIIPQHF	TGTGCCAGCAGCTTGGGAGGAGGGGGGATAATACCCCAGCATTTT
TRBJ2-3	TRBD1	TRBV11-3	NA	CASSRPGTGGDTQYF	TGTGCCAGCAGCCGTCCCGGGACAGGGGGAGATACGCAGTATTTT
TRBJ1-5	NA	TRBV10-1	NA	CATTQGGAGQPQHF	TGCGCCACCACCCAGGGAGGAGCCGGTCAGCCCCAGCATTTT
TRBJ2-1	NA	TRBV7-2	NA	CASSLVGNEQFF	TGTGCCAGCAGCTTAGTGGGCAATGAGCAGTTCTTC
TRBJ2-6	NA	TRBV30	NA	CAWSHTPGFPGANVLTF	TGTGCCTGGAGTCACACCCCCGGGTTCCCAGGGGCCAACGTCCTGACTTTC
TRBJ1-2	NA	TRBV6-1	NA	CASSEGGASNYGYTF	TGTGCCAGCAGTGAAGGGGGGGCCTCTAACTATGGCTACACCTTC
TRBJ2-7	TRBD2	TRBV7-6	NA	CASSLAHLRGAPYEQYF	TGTGCCAGCAGCTTAGCGCATTTGCGGGGGGCCCCCTACGAGCAGTACTTC
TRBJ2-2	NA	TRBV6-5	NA	CASRSTVGPGELFF	TGTGCCAGCCGCTCGACAGTTGGCCCCGGGGAGCTGTTTTTT